This record covers a single T cell receptor beta chain. The source of the sample is a study of blood T cell repertoires in COVID-19. This CDR3 spans 15 amino acids. As originally analysed: Estimation of nucleated cell counts was performed using reference gene primer amplification. Method: immunoSEQ multiplex PCR; TCRdb's copy keeps in-frame clones and lacks some. The V and J calls and the clone size are those of that table, but D and trimming were determined from the DNA. Of around 250,000 clones in the sample, around 89% were seen once. Sequencing input: PBMCs or T cells enriched from blood (not recorded which). This sequence originates from a woman younger than 45 who had recovered from COVID-19. The chain employs TRBV21-1 and TRBJ2-1; the tabulated D call, TRBD1, remains unverified against the DNA. TRBV21-1 is a listed pseudogene. Here the CDR3 reads CASRLNRPRYNEQFF. CDR3 nucleotide sequence: TGTGCCAGTAGGCTTAATAGGCCCAGGTACAATGAGCAGTTCTTC.